The next 6 T cell receptor beta chains were all read from a single sample in a study of T cells in Graves' hyperthyroidism and ophthalmopathy. RNA transcripts were the template for amplifying TCR beta CDR3 regions. The study used the HTBI primer set for a first-round RT-PCR of the TCR CDR3. TCRdb fed the multiplex PCR reads into MiXCR, producing one record per CDR3 protein. In the table there are about 710,000 distinct CDR3 sequences, about a sixth of which are singletons. Sequenced material: blood. Source of these receptors: a young man with Graves' hyperthyroidism.

V usage is TRBV20-1 and J usage is TRBJ2-3; D may be TRBD2 (5 bases). CDR1 and CDR2 (germline): DFQATT, SNEGSKA (reference sequence). Trimming left V 6 bases short and J 5 bases short, with 21 bases between. The CDR3 runs to 15 residues. The CDR3 loop reads CSAPRGRSAGDTQYF. The CDR3 nucleotides read TGCAGTGCCCCCCGAGGCAGGTCGGCGGGAGATACGCAGTATTTT.

This clonotype was counted ten times or more. The chain joins TRBV2 to TRBJ1-1, with D uncertain. The V gene lost 7 bases and the J gene lost 0 bases, with 6 bases spanning the gap. CDR1 and CDR2 from the germline V gene are SNHLY and FYNNEI. The length of the CDR3 is 12 residues. CDR3 protein: CASIPMNTEAFF. The CDR3 DNA reads as TGTGCCAGCATTCCTATGAACACTGAAGCTTTCTTT.

CDR3 nucleotides: TGTGCCAGCAGTTTTCTGCAGGAAGCTTTCTTT. Translating it yields CASSFLQEAFF. The rearrangement links TRBV28 to TRBJ1-1; D is uncertain. V lost 3 bases, J lost 8 bases, and 7 bases lay in between. The CDR3 is 11 amino acids. CDR1 MDHEN and CDR2 SYDVKM come from the germline V gene. The full variable domain, completed using reference TRBV28 and TRBJ1-1, is DVKVTQSSRYLVKRTGEKVFLECVQDMDHENMFWYRQDPGLGLRLIYFSYDVKMKEKGDIPEGYSVSREKKERFSLILESASTNQTSMYLCASSFLQEAFFGQGTRLTVV.

This clonotype was seen repeatedly, ten times or more. The chain has TRBV6-1 and TRBJ2-2; 11 bases are a match to TRBD1. This CDR3 is built from 17 residues. V dropped 6 bases and J dropped 6; count of bases not matched to a gene: 12. Germline-derived CDR1 and CDR2 are MNHNS and SASEGT. Written as DNA, the CDR3 is TGTGCCAGCAGCCACAACCCCGGACAGGGGGCGGCCGGGGAGCTGTTTTTT. Residues: CASSHNPGQGAAGELFF.

This clonotype was observed many times. This sequence joins TRBV2 and TRBJ2-1; tentative D call: TRBD2 (5 bases). This CDR3 spans 15 amino acids. Germline CDR1 reads SNHLY; CDR2 reads FYNNEI. V dropped 6 bases and J dropped 7 bases, with 19 bases sitting between them. The CDR3 DNA sequence: TGTGCCAGCAGCTCCGGACCCTCGGAGCGGAATGAGCAGTTCTTC. Translating it yields CASSSGPSERNEQFF.

This clonotype was observed a few times. V usage is TRBV4-2 and J usage is TRBJ2-5; D uncertain. Trimming shortened V by 3 bases and J by 1 base, and 12 bases separated the two germline ends. This CDR3 spans 15 amino acids. Germline V gene lookup returns CDR1 LGHNA and CDR2 YNFKEQ. The chain's CDR3 is CASSQPQATQETQYF. Here the CDR3 DNA reads TGTGCCAGCAGCCAGCCCCAGGCAACCCAAGAGACCCAGTACTTC.